What follows are 25 T cell receptor beta chains derived from one specimen sequenced in a study of shared clonotypes between healthy human individuals. The assay was immunoSEQ multiplex PCR, and TCRdb's table has in-frame clones only and misses some. The sample yields about 100,000 clones, around 47% seen once. Sequencing input: PBMCs. These receptors originate from a woman aged 40 to 50 in good health. Some clones in this sample may be carry-over from other donors' samples.

V is TRBV7-2 and J is TRBJ1-2, with 8 bases aligning to TRBD1. Germline values: CDR1 SGHTA, CDR2 FQGNSA. This CDR3 spans 16 amino acids. V was clipped by 4 bases and J by 1 base; unmatched bases: 8. The CDR3 is CASSYLGQENNYGYTF. In DNA, the CDR3 is TGTGCCAGCAGCTACTTGGGACAGGAAAATAACTATGGCTACACCTTC.

This chain links TRBV9 with TRBJ2-3; 12 bases agree with TRBD2. V was pared by 3 bases and J by 6 bases, with 8 bases of the junction left unmatched. CDR1 is SGDLS, CDR2 YYNGEE, per germline. This CDR3 comprises 16 residues. The CDR3 DNA is TGTGCCAGCAGCGACGGACTAGCGGGGCCCTCGGATACGCAGTATTTT. Protein product: CASSDGLAGPSDTQYF.

The CDR3 loop is CASSEGTGGNQPQHF. For the CDR3, the DNA is TGTGCCAGCAGTGAAGGGACAGGGGGCAATCAGCCCCAGCATTTT. The chain combines TRBV6-1 with TRBJ1-5, with 9 bases identical to TRBD1. CDR3 size: 15 residues. The germline gives CDR1 MNHNS, CDR2 SASEGT. V shed 1 base, J shed 2 bases, and the junction held 0 bases outside the gene matches.

Many counts were recorded for this clone. This rearrangement joins TRBV6-5 to TRBJ2-7; D gene unclear. The germline V and J ends were trimmed by 0 bases and 8 bases, with 11 bases remaining between them. The CDR3 is made up of 13 amino acids. Germline-derived CDR1 and CDR2 are MNHEY and SVGAGI. The CDR3 loop reads CASSYSRGGQQYF. CDR3 bases: TGTGCCAGCAGTTACTCCCGCGGCGGCCAGCAGTACTTC.

The gene calls are TRBV6-6 and TRBJ2-3; D gene uncertain. The CDR3 is made up of 11 amino acids. Per the germline V gene, CDR1 is MNHNY and CDR2 is SVGAGI (reference sequence). V was clipped by 6 bases and J by 5 bases, with 6 bases between them. CDR3: CASRTGDTQYF. The CDR3 region has the DNA TGTGCCAGCAGGACGGGAGATACGCAGTATTTT.

The V and J genes are TRBV2 and TRBJ2-3, with TRBD2 matching 15 bases. Germline loops: CDR1 SNHLY, CDR2 FYNNEI. The CDR3 sequence is 18 residues long. V was pared by 6 bases and J by 6 bases, with 13 bases of the junction left unmatched. Written as DNA, the CDR3 is TGTGCCAGCAGCCTCGGACTAGCGGGAGGGCCGGGTGGTGATACGCAGTATTTT. It codes for CASSLGLAGGPGGDTQYF.

This clone appeared a few times. The chain uses TRBV28 and TRBJ2-7; D is unclear. Germline-derived CDR1 and CDR2 are MDHEN and SYDVKM. Trimming took off 4 bases at V and 9 bases at J, with 10 bases between the two ends. This CDR3 region has 11 residues. The CDR3, as DNA: TGTGCCAGCAGTTCCCCCTCCGGGCAGTACTTC. Protein sequence: CASSSPSGQYF. Variable domain in full (rest from reference TRBV28 and TRBJ2-7): DVKVTQSSRYLVKRTGEKVFLECVQDMDHENMFWYRQDPGLGLRLIYFSYDVKMKEKGDIPEGYSVSREKKERFSLILESASTNQTSMYLCASSSPSGQYFGPGTRLTVT.

For this clone: It is likely a read error: a sequence one base away is far more abundant. CDR3 sequence reads: CTTTLRGRPYGYTF. The CDR3 DNA sequence: TGCACCACCACACTAAGAGGGCGGCCCTATGGCTACACCTTC. J is TRBJ1-2 and V is TRBV1. TRBV1 is described as a pseudogene. CDR3 length: 14 amino acids.

This clone was observed a handful of times. The chain combines TRBV5-1 with TRBJ1-1; 7 bases are shared with TRBD1. Germline-derived CDR1 and CDR2 are SGHRS and YFSETQ. V gave up 7 bases and J gave up 1 base; unmatched junction bases: 7. This CDR3 has 14 residues. CDR3 sequence reads: CASGTDFQNTEAFF. In DNA form, the CDR3 reads TGCGCCAGCGGGACAGACTTCCAGAACACTGAAGCTTTCTTT.

The CDR3 is CASSARGEQYF. The CDR3 DNA reads TGTGCCAGCAGTGCCAGGGGCGAGCAGTACTTC. The V and J genes are TRBV6-5 and TRBJ2-7; D possibly corresponds to TRBD1 (6 bases). CDR3 size: 11 residues. V lost 5 bases and J lost 6, with 8 bases in between. Germline V lookup: CDR1 MNHEY, CDR2 SVGAGI.

The table lists this clone with a count of one. CDR3 nucleotide sequence: TGTGCCAGCAGCCCGGGACTAGCGGACGAGGAGCAGTTCTTC. Translated: CASSPGLADEEQFF. The J gene is TRBJ2-1, the V gene TRBV7-9; TRBD2 matches at 11 bases. The CDR3 is 14 residues long. CDR1 is SEHNR and CDR2 is FQNEAQ in the germline V gene (reference sequence). The junction had 7 bases not matched to a gene; V was cut back by 5 bases and J by 10 bases.

This clone occurred a few times. The V and J genes are TRBV28 and TRBJ2-1; 15 bases are shared with TRBD2. The trim removed 2 bases at V and 0 bases at J, leaving 2 bases unmatched. The CDR3 runs to 18 residues. The germline V gene has CDR1 MDHEN and CDR2 SYDVKM. The CDR3 DNA follows: TGTGCCAGCAGTTTAGGACTAGCGGGAGGGTCCTCCTACAATGAGCAGTTCTTC. Its protein product is CASSLGLAGGSSYNEQFF.

CDR3 sequence: CAIGLRGTDKNIQYF. CDR3 DNA: TGTGCCATTGGCTTGCGCGGGACAGACAAAAACATTCAGTACTTC. V usage is TRBV10-3 and J usage is TRBJ2-4; possible D gene TRBD1, 7 bases. CDR1 is ENHRY and CDR2 is SYGVKD in the germline V gene. The length of the CDR3 is 15 residues. V was clipped by 9 bases and J by 3 bases, with 18 bases between them.

Turning to this clone: The junction differs from germline at one of its ends, possibly a read error. The chain couples TRBV7-8 to TRBJ1-4; weak D call: TRBD1 (5 bases). This CDR3 comprises 13 residues. Germline loops: CDR1 SGHVS, CDR2 FQNEAQ. As DNA, the CDR3 is TGTGCCAGCAGCTTACACCCTTGGGGGGACCTAGCCTTT. Its translation: CASSLHPWGDLAF.

At least ten counts were recorded for this clone. The genes are TRBV4-2 and TRBJ2-3; TRBD2 agrees at 7 bases. The CDR3 runs 14 residues. Germline trimming cut 1 base from V and 4 bases from J; bases unmatched to any gene: 2. CDR1 is LGHNA and CDR2 is YNFKEQ in the germline V gene. DNA for the CDR3: TGTGCCAGCAGCCAAGGGCGGGAGCCAGATACGCAGTATTTT. Translating it yields CASSQGREPDTQYF.

Concerning this clone: This may be a read error: a much more frequent sequence differs by one nucleotide. V usage is TRBV4-3 and J usage is TRBJ1-3, with D tentatively TRBD1 (5 bases). The CDR3 has 15 residues. Germline CDR1 is LGHNA and CDR2 is YSLEER. CDR3 bases: TGCGCCAGCAGCCATGACGGGGCCTCTGGAAACGCCATATATTTT. This encodes CASSHDGASGNAIYF.

This chain uses TRBV5-6 with TRBJ1-3, with D possibly TRBD1 on 5 matching bases. Germline V CDR1 and CDR2: SGHDT, YYEEEE. V lost 4 bases to trimming and J lost 0 bases, with 11 bases between them. This CDR3 contains 15 residues. CDR3 in DNA: TGTGCCAGCAGCCGGACATCCTTCTCTGGAAACACCATATATTTT. It encodes CASSRTSFSGNTIYF. The full variable domain, rest sourced from reference TRBV5-6 and TRBJ1-3, is DAGVTQSPTHLIKTRGQQVTLRCSPKSGHDTVSWYQQALGQGPQFIFQYYEEEERQRGNFPDRFSGHQFPNYSSELNVNALLLGDSALYLCASSRTSFSGNTIYFGEGSWLTVV.

This clone was picked up a small number of times. The V call is TRBV6-1, the J call TRBJ2-7; D remains ambiguous. CDR3 size: 12 residues. Between the trimmed V and J ends, which lost 2 bases and 9 bases, there was a span of 11 bases. Germline CDR1 is MNHNS and CDR2 is SASEGT. CDR3 coding DNA: TGTGCCAGCAGTGAATTGGGCGTTTTGCAGTACTTC. It specifies CASSELGVLQYF.

This clone came up a few times. The chain links TRBV11-1 to TRBJ2-3, with D perhaps being TRBD1 or TRBD2 (6 bases each). The CDR3 length is 15 residues. V was clipped by 3 bases and J by 0 bases, with 10 bases between them. Germline loops: CDR1 SGHAT, CDR2 FQDESV (reference sequence). CDR3 loop: CASSLGGPSTDTQYF. As DNA, the CDR3 is TGTGCCAGCAGCTTGGGGGGCCCTAGCACAGATACGCAGTATTTT. Variable domain in full (rest from reference TRBV11-1 and TRBJ2-3): EAEVAQSPRYKITEKSQAVAFWCDPISGHATLYWYRQILGQGPELLVQFQDESVVDDSQLPKDRFSAERLKGVDSTLKIQPAELGDSAMYLCASSLGGPSTDTQYFGPGTRLTVL.

J is TRBJ1-2 and V is TRBV2; 7 nucleotides match TRBD1. The CDR3 length is 15 residues. The germline gives CDR1 SNHLY, CDR2 FYNNEI. The V segment lost 7 bases and the J segment 2 bases; nucleotides outside the gene matches: 10. The CDR3, as DNA: TGTGCCAGCACCAAAGGGGCGACAGGGAACTATGGCTACACCTTC. This codes for CASTKGATGNYGYTF.

This clone has a count of ten or more. V usage is TRBV29-1 and J usage is TRBJ1-4; perhaps TRBD1 as D (5 bases). There are 13 residues in the CDR3. Germline V gene sequence: CDR1 SQVTM, CDR2 ANQGSEA. The V and J ends lost 3 bases and 3 bases respectively, with 8 bases between them. CDR3 DNA: TGCAGCGTTGAGGACAAGCCTAATGAAAAACTGTTTTTT. This sequence encodes CSVEDKPNEKLFF. The variable domain in full, with the rest retrieved from reference TRBV29-1 and TRBJ1-4, is SAVISQKPSRDICQRGTSLTIQCQVDSQVTMMFWYRQQPGQSLTLIATANQGSEATYESGFVIDKFPISRPNLTFSTLTVSNMSPEDSSIYLCSVEDKPNEKLFFGSGTQLSVL.

This chain links TRBV29-1 with TRBJ2-5, with 9 positions matching TRBD1. Germline trimming cut 4 bases from V and 3 bases from J; bases unmatched to any gene: 9. Per germline, CDR1 SQVTM and CDR2 ANQGSEA. The CDR3 sequence is 15 residues long. As DNA, the CDR3 is TGCAGCGTTGTGACCCAGGGACAGGGAGAAGAGACCCAGTACTTC. It yields the protein CSVVTQGQGEETQYF.

This clone appeared many times. The chain combines TRBV5-1 with TRBJ2-7; 11 bases align to TRBD2. The CDR3 has 15 residues. Trimming took 0 bases from V and 6 from J; bases not matched to a gene: 5. Germline lookup yields CDR1 SGHRS and CDR2 YFSETQ. The CDR3 coding sequence is TGCGCCAGCAGCTTGGCACTAGCGGGAGAAGGCGAGCAGTACTTC. Encoded protein: CASSLALAGEGEQYF.

This clone was observed at least ten times. The rearrangement uses TRBV19 and TRBJ1-5, with TRBD1 matching over 7 bases. Germline V gene sequence: CDR1 LNHDA, CDR2 SQIVND (reference sequence). The trim removed 7 bases at V and 4 bases at J, leaving 4 bases unmatched. CDR3 length: 13 residues. Written as DNA, the CDR3 is TGTGCCAGTACTGGGACAGCTAATCAGCCCCAGCATTTT. Translated, it gives CASTGTANQPQHF.

The chain combines TRBV30 with TRBJ1-1; D is possibly TRBD1 (5 bases). Germline-derived CDR1 and CDR2 are GTSNPN and SVGIG (reference sequence). CDR3 length: 13 amino acids. Trimming took off 7 bases at V and 0 bases at J, with 12 bases between the two ends. The CDR3 DNA sequence: TGTGCCTCGCCGCGGGGGGTGAACACTGAAGCTTTCTTT. Its protein is CASPRGVNTEAFF.